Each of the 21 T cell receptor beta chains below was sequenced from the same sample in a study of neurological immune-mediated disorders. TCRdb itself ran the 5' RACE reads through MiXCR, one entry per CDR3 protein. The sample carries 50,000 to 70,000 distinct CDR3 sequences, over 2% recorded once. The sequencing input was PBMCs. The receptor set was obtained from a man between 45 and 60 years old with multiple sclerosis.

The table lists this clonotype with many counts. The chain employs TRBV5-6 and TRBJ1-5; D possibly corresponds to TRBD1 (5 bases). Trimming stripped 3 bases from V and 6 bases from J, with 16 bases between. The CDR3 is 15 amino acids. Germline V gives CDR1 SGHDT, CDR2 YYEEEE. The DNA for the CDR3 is TGTGCCAGCAGCTCGGGCAGGGAAGCGCGTCAGCCCCAGCATTTT. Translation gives CASSSGREARQPQHF.

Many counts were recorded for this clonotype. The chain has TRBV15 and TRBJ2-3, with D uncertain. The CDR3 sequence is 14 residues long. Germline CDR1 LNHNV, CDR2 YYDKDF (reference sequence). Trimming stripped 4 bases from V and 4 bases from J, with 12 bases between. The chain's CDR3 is CATSTPTSADTQYF. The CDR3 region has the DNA TGTGCCACCAGCACACCGACCAGCGCAGATACGCAGTATTTT.

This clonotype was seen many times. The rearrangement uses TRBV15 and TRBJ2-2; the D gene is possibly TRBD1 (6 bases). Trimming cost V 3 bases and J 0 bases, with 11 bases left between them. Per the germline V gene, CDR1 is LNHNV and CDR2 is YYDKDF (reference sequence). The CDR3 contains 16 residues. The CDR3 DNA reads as TGTGCCACCAGCAGGGTCAGACAGGCGAACACCGGGGAGCTGTTTTTT. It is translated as CATSRVRQANTGELFF.

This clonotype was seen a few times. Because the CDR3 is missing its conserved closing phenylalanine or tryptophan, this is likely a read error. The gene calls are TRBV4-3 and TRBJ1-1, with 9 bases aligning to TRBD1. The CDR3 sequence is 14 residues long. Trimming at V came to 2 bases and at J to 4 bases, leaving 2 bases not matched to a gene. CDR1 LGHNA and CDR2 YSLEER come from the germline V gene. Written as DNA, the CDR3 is TGCGCCAGCAGCCAAACAGGGGGCGGCACTGAAGCTTTCTGT. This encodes CASSQTGGGTEAFC.

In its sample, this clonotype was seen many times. The chain's CDR3 is CASSVGGGISYNEQFF. The CDR3 nucleotides are TGTGCCAGCAGCGTAGGCGGGGGAATTTCCTACAATGAGCAGTTCTTC. V and J are TRBV9 and TRBJ2-1; 7 nucleotides align to TRBD2. The V and J ends lost 0 bases and 1 base, in that order; junction bases with no gene match: 4. CDR1 and CDR2 (germline): SGDLS, YYNGEE. This CDR3 region has 16 residues.

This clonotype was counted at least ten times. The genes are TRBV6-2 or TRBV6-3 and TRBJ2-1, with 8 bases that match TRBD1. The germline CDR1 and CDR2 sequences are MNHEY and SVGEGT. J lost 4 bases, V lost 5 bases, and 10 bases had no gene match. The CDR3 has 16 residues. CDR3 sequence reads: CASSLDREALYNEQFF. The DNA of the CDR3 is TGTGCCAGCAGTCTGGACAGGGAGGCATTATACAATGAGCAGTTCTTC.

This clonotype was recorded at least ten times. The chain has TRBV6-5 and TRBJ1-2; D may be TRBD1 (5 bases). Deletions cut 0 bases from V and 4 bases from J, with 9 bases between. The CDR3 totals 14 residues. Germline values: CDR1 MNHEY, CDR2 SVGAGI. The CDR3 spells CASSYSPGGYGYTF. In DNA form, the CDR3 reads TGTGCCAGCAGTTACTCGCCGGGGGGCTATGGCTACACCTTC.

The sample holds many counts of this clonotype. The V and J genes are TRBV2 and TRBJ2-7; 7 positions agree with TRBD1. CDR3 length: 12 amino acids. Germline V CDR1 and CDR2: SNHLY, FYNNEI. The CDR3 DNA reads TGTGCTACGGGACAGAACTCCTACGAGCAGTACTTC. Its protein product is CATGQNSYEQYF.

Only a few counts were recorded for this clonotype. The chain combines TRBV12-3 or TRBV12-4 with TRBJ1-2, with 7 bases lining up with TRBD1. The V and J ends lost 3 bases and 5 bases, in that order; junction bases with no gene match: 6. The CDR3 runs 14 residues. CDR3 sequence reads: CASSLDRFLYGYTF. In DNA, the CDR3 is TGTGCCAGCAGTTTGGACAGGTTTTTATATGGCTACACCTTC.

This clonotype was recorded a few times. For the CDR3, the DNA is TGTGCCAGCAGACTGCTGGGACCTTACGAGCAGTACTTC. This codes for CASRLLGPYEQYF. This chain links TRBV6-2 or TRBV6-3 with TRBJ2-7; D tentatively fits TRBD1 or TRBD2 (5 bases each). From germline, CDR1 is MNHEY and CDR2 SVGEGT. Trimming pared 6 bases from V and 4 bases from J, leaving 13 bases between. CDR3 length: 13 residues.

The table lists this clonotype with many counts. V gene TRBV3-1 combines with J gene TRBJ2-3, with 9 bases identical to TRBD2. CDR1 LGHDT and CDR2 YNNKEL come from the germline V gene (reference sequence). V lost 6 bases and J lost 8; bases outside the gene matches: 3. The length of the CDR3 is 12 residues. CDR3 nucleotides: TGTGCCAGCAGACTACTAGCGGGTACGCAGTATTTT. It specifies CASRLLAGTQYF.

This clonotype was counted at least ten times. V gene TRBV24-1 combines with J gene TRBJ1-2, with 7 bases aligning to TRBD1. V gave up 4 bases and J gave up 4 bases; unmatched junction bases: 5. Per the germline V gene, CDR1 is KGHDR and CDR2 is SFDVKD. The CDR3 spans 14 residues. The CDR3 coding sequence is TGTGCCACCAGTGACATAGGGACAGTCTATGGCTACACCTTC. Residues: CATSDIGTVYGYTF.

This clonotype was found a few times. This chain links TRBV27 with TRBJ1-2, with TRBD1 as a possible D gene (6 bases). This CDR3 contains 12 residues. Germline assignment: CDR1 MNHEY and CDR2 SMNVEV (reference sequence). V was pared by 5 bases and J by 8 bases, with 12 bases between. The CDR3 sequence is CASSLRTDGYTF. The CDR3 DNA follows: TGTGCCAGCAGTCTCCGGACAGACGGCTACACCTTC.

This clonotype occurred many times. CDR3 loop: CASSYAASIQGQPQHF. CDR3 DNA sequence: TGTGCCAGCAGTTACGCGGCCTCGATCCAGGGTCAGCCCCAGCATTTT. The gene calls are TRBV6-2 or TRBV6-3 and TRBJ1-5, with D perhaps matching TRBD1 (5 bases). The CDR3 totals 16 residues. CDR1 and CDR2 from the germline V gene are MNHEY and SVGEGT. Trimming took off 2 bases at V and 6 bases at J, with 17 bases between the two ends.

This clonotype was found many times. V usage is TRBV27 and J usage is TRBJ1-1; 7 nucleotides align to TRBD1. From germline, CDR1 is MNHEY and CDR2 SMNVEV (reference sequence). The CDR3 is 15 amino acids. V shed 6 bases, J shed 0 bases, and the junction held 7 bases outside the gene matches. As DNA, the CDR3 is TGTGCCAGCAGCCAGAGCAGGGGGGTGAACACTGAAGCTTTCTTT. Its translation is CASSQSRGVNTEAFF.

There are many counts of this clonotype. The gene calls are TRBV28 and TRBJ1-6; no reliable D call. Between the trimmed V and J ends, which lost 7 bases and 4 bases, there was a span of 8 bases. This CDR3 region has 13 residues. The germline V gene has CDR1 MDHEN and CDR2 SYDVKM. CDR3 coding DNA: TGTGCCAGCAAAGGAGCGTATAATTCACCCCTCCACTTT. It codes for CASKGAYNSPLHF.

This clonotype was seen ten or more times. CDR3 DNA: TGTGCCAGCAGCGGGGGGGCTATCGGGCAGCCCCAGCATTTT. It yields the protein CASSGGAIGQPQHF. The chain carries TRBV6-1 and TRBJ1-5; D might be TRBD1 (6 bases). This CDR3 comprises 14 residues. Germline V gene sequence: CDR1 MNHNS, CDR2 SASEGT. Trimming shortened V by 6 bases and J by 7 bases, and 16 bases separated the two germline ends.

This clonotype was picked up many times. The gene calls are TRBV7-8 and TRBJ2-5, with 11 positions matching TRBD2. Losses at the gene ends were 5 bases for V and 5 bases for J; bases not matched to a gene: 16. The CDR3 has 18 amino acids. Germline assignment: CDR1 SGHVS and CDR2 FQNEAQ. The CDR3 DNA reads TGTGCCAGCAGCCCCCGTGGTGTAGCGGGGGGGCTGGGGGAGACCCAGTACTTC. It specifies CASSPRGVAGGLGETQYF.

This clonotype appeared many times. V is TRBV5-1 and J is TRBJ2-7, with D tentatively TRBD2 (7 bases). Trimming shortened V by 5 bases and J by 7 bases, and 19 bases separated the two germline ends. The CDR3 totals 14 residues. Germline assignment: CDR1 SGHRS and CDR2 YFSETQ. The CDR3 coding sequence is TGCGCCAGCAGAACCTGGGGGGGGCTCGAAGAGCAGTACTTC. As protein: CASRTWGGLEEQYF.

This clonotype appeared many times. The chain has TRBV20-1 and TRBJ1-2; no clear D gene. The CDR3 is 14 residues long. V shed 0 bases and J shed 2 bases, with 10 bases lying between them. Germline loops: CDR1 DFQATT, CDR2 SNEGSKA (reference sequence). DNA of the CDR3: TGCAGTGCTAGAGATTTTTCGGCCAACTATGGCTACACCTTC. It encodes CSARDFSANYGYTF.

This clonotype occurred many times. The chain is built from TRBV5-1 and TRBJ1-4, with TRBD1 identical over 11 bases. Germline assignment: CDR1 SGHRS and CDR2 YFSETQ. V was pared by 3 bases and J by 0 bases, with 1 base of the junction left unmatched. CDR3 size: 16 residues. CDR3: CASSWGQGATNEKLFF. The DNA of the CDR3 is TGCGCCAGCAGCTGGGGACAGGGGGCAACTAATGAAAAACTGTTTTTT.